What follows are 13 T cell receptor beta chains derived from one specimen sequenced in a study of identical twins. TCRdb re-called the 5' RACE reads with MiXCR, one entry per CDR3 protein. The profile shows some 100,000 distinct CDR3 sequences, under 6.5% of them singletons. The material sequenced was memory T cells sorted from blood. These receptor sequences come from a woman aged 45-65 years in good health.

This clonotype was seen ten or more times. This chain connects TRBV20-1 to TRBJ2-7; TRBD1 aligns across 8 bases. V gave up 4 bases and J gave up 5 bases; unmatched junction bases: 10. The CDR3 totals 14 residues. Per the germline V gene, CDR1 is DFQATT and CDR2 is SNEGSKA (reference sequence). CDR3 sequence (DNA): TGCAGTGCTACAGGGGGCACCTTTACTAACGAGCAGTACTTC. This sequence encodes CSATGGTFTNEQYF.

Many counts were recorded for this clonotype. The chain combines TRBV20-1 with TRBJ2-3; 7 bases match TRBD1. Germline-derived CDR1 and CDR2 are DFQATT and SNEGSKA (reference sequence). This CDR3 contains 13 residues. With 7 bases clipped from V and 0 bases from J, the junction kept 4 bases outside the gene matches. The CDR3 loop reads CSEQGQSTDTQYF. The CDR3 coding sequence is TGCAGTGAGCAGGGACAGAGCACAGATACGCAGTATTTT.

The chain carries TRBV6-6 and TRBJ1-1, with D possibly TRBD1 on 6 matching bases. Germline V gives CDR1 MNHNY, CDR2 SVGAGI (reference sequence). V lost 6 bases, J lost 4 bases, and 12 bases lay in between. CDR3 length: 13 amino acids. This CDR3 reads CASSLKGGTEAFF. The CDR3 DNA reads TGTGCCAGCAGCCTCAAGGGGGGCACTGAAGCTTTCTTT.

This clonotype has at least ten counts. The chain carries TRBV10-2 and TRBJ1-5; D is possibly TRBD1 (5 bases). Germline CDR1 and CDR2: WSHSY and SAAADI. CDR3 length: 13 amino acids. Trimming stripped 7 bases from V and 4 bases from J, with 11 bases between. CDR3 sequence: CASKDSSNQPQHF. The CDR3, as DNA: TGCGCCAGCAAAGACAGTTCGAATCAGCCCCAGCATTTT.

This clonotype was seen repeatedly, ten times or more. CDR3 in amino acids: CASRPRRLAGGGETQYF. The DNA of the CDR3 is TGTGCCAGCAGGCCCAGGCGGCTAGCGGGAGGGGGAGAGACCCAGTACTTC. The chain recombines TRBV27 with TRBJ2-5, with 12 nucleotides matching TRBD2. This CDR3 is 17 amino acids long. Germline V lookup: CDR1 MNHEY, CDR2 SMNVEV (reference sequence). J lost 4 bases, V lost 6 bases, and 12 bases had no gene match.

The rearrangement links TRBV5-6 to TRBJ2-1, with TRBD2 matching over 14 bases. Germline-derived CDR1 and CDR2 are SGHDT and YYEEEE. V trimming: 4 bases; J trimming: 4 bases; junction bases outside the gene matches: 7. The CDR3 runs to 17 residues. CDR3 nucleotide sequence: TGTGCCAGCAGCCGGGGGGGACTAGCGGGAGCTTACAATGAGCAGTTCTTC. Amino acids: CASSRGGLAGAYNEQFF.

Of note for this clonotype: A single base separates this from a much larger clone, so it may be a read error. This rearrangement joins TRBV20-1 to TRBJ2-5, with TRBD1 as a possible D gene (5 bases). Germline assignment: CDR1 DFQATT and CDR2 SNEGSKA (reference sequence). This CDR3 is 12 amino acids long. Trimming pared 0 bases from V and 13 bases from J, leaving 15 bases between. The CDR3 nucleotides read TGCAGTGCTAGAGAATTACGGGCACAGGCGTACTTC. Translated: CSARELRAQAYF.

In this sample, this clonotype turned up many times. The CDR3 here is CASSIGPEKLFF. The CDR3 DNA follows: TGTGCCAGCAGCATAGGGCCAGAAAAACTGTTTTTT. This sequence joins TRBV7-2 and TRBJ1-4; the D is unclear. V was shortened by 5 bases and J by 8 bases, with 9 bases between the two germline ends. Germline values: CDR1 SGHTA, CDR2 FQGNSA. CDR3 length equals 12 residues. Full variable domain (remainder filled in from reference TRBV7-2 and TRBJ1-4): GAGVSQSPSNKVTEKGKDVELRCDPISGHTALYWYRQSLGQGLEFLIYFQGNSAPDKSGLPSDRFSAERTGGSVSTLTIQRTQQEDSAVYLCASSIGPEKLFFGSGTQLSVL.

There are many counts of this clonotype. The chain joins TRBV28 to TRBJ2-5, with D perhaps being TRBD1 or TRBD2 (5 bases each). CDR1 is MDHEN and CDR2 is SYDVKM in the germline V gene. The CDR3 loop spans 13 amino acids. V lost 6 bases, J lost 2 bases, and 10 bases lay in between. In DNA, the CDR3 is TGTGCCAGCAGCGAGGGGACGCAAGAGACCCAGTACTTC. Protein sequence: CASSEGTQETQYF. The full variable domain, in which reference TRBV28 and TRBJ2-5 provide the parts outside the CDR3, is DVKVTQSSRYLVKRTGEKVFLECVQDMDHENMFWYRQDPGLGLRLIYFSYDVKMKEKGDIPEGYSVSREKKERFSLILESASTNQTSMYLCASSEGTQETQYFGPGTRLLVL.

CDR3 residues: CSARETGLPYEQYF. The CDR3 coding sequence is TGCAGTGCTAGGGAGACAGGGCTCCCTTACGAGCAGTACTTC. The chain links TRBV20-1 to TRBJ2-7, with TRBD1 matching 7 bases. This CDR3 is 14 amino acids long. Losses at the gene ends were 3 bases for V and 4 bases for J; bases not matched to a gene: 9. Looked up from germline, CDR1 is DFQATT and CDR2 is SNEGSKA (reference sequence).

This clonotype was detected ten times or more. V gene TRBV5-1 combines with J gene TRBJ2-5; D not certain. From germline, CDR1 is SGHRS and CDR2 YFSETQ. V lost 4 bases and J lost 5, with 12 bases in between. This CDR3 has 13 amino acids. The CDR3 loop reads CASSDRTVETQYF. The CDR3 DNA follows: TGCGCCAGCAGCGACCGGACGGTTGAGACCCAGTACTTC.

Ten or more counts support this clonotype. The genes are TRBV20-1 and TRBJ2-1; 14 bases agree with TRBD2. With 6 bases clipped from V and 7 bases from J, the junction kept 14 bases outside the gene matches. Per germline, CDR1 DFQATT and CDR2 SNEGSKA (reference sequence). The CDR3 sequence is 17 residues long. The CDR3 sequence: CSATGTSGRNGGNEQFF. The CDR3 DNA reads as TGCAGTGCAACCGGGACTAGCGGGAGAAATGGTGGTAATGAGCAGTTCTTC.

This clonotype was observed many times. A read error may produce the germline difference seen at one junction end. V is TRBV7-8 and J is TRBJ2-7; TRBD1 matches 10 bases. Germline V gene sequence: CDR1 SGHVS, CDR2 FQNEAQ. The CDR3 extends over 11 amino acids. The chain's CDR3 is CASSKGQGPTF. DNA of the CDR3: TGTGCCAGCAGCAAGGGACAGGGGCCTACATTC.